This TCR beta chain emerged from a study of T cell clusters in autoimmune cytopenias. Broader study findings: Healthy donors had approximately 3.3-fold more exclusive TRB clusters than active autoimmune hepatitis patients. Primary autoimmune cytopenia patients seemingly lacked the physiological T cell clusters found in healthy donors. No experiment has yet validated the function of the T cell clusters defined in silico.

TRB was amplified from roughly 250 ng of peripheral blood genomic DNA per sample. By frequency, this clonotype is large. Its antigen is unknown. TRB was amplified by touch-down multiplex PCR, primer pools A and B combined. TCRdb reanalyzed the multiplex PCR reads, giving one entry per CDR3 protein sequence and no DNA. This sample's table reports fewer than 3,000 distinct CDR3 sequences. Germline V lookup: CDR1 MNHEY, CDR2 SMNVEV (reference sequence). CDR3 length: 14 residues. The chain uses TRBV27 and TRBJ2-1; without DNA, the TCRdb call of TRBD2 cannot be checked. Sample: peripheral blood. The receptor comes from a human donor with an autoimmune cytopenia or autoimmune hepatitis (not recorded which). The CDR3 here is CASSFARVGNEQFF.